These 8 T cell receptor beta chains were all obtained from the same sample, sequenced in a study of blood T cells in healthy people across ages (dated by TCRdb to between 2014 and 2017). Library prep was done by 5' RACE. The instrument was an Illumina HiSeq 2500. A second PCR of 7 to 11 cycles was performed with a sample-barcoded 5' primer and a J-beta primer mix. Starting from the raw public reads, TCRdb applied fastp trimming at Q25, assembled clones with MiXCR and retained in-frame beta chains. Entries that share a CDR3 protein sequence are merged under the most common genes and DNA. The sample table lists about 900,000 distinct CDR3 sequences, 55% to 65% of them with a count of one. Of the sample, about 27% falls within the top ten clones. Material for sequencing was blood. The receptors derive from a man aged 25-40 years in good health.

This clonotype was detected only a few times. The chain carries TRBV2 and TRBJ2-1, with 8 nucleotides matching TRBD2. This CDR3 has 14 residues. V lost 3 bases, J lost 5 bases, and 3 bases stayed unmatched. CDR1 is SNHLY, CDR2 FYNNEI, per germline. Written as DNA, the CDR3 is TGTGCCAGCAGTGAGAGCGGGGGAAACAATGAGCAGTTCTTC. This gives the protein CASSESGGNNEQFF. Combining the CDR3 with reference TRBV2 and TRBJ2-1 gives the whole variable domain EPEVTQTPSHQVTQMGQEVILRCVPISNHLYFYWYRQILGQKVEFLVSFYNNEISEKSEIFDDQFSVERPDGSNFTLKIRSTKLEDSAMYFCASSESGGNNEQFFGPGTRLTVL.

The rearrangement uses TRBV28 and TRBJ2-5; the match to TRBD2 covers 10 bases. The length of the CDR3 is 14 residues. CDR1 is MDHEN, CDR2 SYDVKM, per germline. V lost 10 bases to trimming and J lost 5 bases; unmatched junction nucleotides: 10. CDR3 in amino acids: CATGGLAGVETQYF. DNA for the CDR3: TGTGCCACGGGGGGCCTAGCGGGGGTGGAGACCCAGTACTTC.

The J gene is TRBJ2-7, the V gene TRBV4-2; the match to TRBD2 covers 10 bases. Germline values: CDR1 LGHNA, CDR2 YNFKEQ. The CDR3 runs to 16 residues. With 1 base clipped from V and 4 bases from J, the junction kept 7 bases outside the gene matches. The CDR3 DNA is TGTGCCAGCAGCCAAGTCGGACTAGCGGAGGGATACGAGCAGTACTTC. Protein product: CASSQVGLAEGYEQYF.

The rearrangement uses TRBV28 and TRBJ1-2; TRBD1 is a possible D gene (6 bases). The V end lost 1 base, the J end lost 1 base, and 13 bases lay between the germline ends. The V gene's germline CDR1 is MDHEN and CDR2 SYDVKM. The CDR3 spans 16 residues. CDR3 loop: CASSLFLTGGNYGYTF. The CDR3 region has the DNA TGTGCCAGCAGTTTATTTTTGACAGGAGGTAACTATGGCTACACCTTC.

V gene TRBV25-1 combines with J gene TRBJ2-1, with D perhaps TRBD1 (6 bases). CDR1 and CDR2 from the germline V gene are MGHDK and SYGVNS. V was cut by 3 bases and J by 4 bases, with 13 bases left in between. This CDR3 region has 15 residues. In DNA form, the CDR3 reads TGTGCCAGCAGTGAGGGGGCCCTGGGGTACAATGAGCAGTTCTTC. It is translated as CASSEGALGYNEQFF.

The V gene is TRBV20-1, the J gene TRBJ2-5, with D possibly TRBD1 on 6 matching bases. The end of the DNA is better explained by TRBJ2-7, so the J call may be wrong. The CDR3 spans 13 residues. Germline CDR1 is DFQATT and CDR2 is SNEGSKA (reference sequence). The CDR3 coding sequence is TGCAGTGCTAGGGGCCCCTACAGGGCCGAGCAGTACTTC. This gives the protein CSARGPYRAEQYF.

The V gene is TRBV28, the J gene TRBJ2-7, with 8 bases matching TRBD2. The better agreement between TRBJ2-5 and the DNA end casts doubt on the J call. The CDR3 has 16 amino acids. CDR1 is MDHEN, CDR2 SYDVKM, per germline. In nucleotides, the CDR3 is TGTGCCAGCAGCTTAACAGGCGGGGGGCGCGGGGAGACCCAGTACTTC. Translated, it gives CASSLTGGGRGETQYF.

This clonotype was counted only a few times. The CDR3 loop is CAISESPGQGSSEQYF. Here the CDR3 DNA reads TGTGCCATCAGTGAGTCCCCGGGACAGGGATCGAGCGAGCAGTACTTC. This chain links TRBV10-3 with TRBJ2-5; TRBD1 aligns across 9 bases. The J call is uncertain, as TRBJ2-7 better fits the DNA end. Germline V gene data show CDR1 as ENHRY and CDR2 as SYGVKD. The CDR3 extends over 16 amino acids.